Following are 22 T cell receptor beta chains from one sample sequenced in a study of blood T cell repertoires in COVID-19. Profiled with immunoSEQ multiplex PCR; TCRdb holds only in-frame clones, not every one. The sample includes over 40,000 clones, over 90% of them seen just once. The specimen sequenced was peripheral blood. The receptors derive from an elderly woman with acute or convalescent COVID-19.

The CDR3 DNA reads TGTGCCAGCTCACCCCGTTGGGGGGATGAAGCTTTCTTT. Its protein is CASSPRWGDEAFF. This sequence joins TRBV18 and TRBJ1-1, with D possibly TRBD1 on 5 matching bases. The V and J ends lost 3 bases and 7 bases respectively, with 12 bases between them. The length of the CDR3 is 13 residues. Germline V gene data show CDR1 as KGHSH and CDR2 as LQKENI.

The J gene is TRBJ2-7, the V gene TRBV28, with a weak D call TRBD2 (5 bases). The CDR3 sequence is 15 residues long. Germline V lookup: CDR1 MDHEN, CDR2 SYDVKM. Deletions cut 3 bases from V and 0 bases from J, with 12 bases between. Here the CDR3 DNA reads TGTGCCAGCAGTTTTGGCGGGCGCCGCTCCTACGAGCAGTACTTC. Protein: CASSFGGRRSYEQYF.

The CDR3 DNA is TGCAGCGTTGTAGGGGCGCCTAATGAAAAACTGTTTTTT. Its protein is CSVVGAPNEKLFF. This rearrangement joins TRBV29-1 to TRBJ1-4; TRBD1 is a possible D gene (5 bases). CDR3 length: 13 amino acids. Germline CDR1 reads SQVTM; CDR2 reads ANQGSEA. Trimming removed 4 bases from V and 3 bases from J, with 9 bases in between. Full variable domain (rest looked up from reference TRBV29-1 and TRBJ1-4): SAVISQKPSRDICQRGTSLTIQCQVDSQVTMMFWYRQQPGQSLTLIATANQGSEATYESGFVIDKFPISRPNLTFSTLTVSNMSPEDSSIYLCSVVGAPNEKLFFGSGTQLSVL.

This rearrangement joins TRBV6-1 to TRBJ1-5; tentatively, D is TRBD1 (6 bases). The CDR3 contains 16 residues. Germline assignment: CDR1 MNHNS and CDR2 SASEGT. V dropped 4 bases and J dropped 0 bases, with 13 bases sitting between them. DNA for the CDR3: TGTGCCAGCAGTGGCCCCGGGACACATAGCAATCAGCCCCAGCATTTT. It specifies CASSGPGTHSNQPQHF.

The chain joins TRBV6-2 or TRBV6-3 to TRBJ2-2, with 8 bases fitting TRBD2. V lost 6 bases to trimming and J lost 5 bases; unmatched junction nucleotides: 5. Germline lookup yields CDR1 MNHEY and CDR2 SVGEGT. The CDR3 spans 14 residues. The CDR3 DNA sequence: TGTGCCAGCAGCGTCGGGGGGGCGACCGGGGAGCTGTTTTTT. Protein product: CASSVGGATGELFF.

The chain carries TRBV29-1 and TRBJ1-5, with D tentatively TRBD1 (6 bases). Germline CDR1 reads SQVTM; CDR2 reads ANQGSEA. The V end lost 6 bases, the J end lost 0 bases, and 12 bases lay between the germline ends. The length of the CDR3 is 14 residues. DNA for the CDR3: TGCAGCGTCAGACAGGAGAATAGCAATCAGCCCCAGCATTTT. It codes for CSVRQENSNQPQHF.

The chain joins TRBV10-3 to TRBJ2-1, with 16 nucleotides matching TRBD2. Germline assignment: CDR1 ENHRY and CDR2 SYGVKD. There are 15 residues in the CDR3. V lost 7 bases, J lost 5 bases, and 2 bases stayed unmatched. As DNA, the CDR3 is TGTGCCATCAAAGGGACTAGCGGGAGGGACAATGAGCAGTTCTTC. Translated, it gives CAIKGTSGRDNEQFF.

This chain links TRBV6-5 with TRBJ1-1, with 10 bases lining up with TRBD1. Germline values: CDR1 MNHEY, CDR2 SVGAGI. J was trimmed by 4 bases and V by 6 bases; bases with no gene match: 5. This CDR3 has 14 amino acids. The CDR3 DNA follows: TGTGCCAGCAGCCCCCGGACAGGGGGCACTGAAGCTTTCTTT. The encoded protein is CASSPRTGGTEAFF.

The rearrangement joins TRBV30 to TRBJ1-1, with 8 bases lining up with TRBD1. Germline CDR1 GTSNPN, CDR2 SVGIG (reference sequence). The CDR3 is made up of 15 amino acids. With V trimmed by 2 bases and J by 1 base, 6 bases remained unmatched. The CDR3 DNA reads as TGTGCCTGGAGTTCCCAGGGGGCAGGGAACACTGAAGCTTTCTTT. It yields the protein CAWSSQGAGNTEAFF.

The rearrangement uses TRBV10-3 and TRBJ1-2, with a possible D match to TRBD1 (6 bases). V lost 6 bases to trimming and J lost 2 bases, with 13 bases between them. The CDR3 is 14 residues long. Germline CDR1 reads ENHRY; CDR2 reads SYGVKD. In nucleotides, the CDR3 is TGTGCCATCAGCCGGACAGCAACCAACTATGGCTACACCTTC. Residues: CAISRTATNYGYTF.

The V and J genes are TRBV19 and TRBJ1-1; TRBD1 might be the D (6 bases). Germline CDR1 is LNHDA and CDR2 is SQIVND (reference sequence). There are 13 residues in the CDR3. The germline V and J ends were trimmed by 9 bases and 4 bases, with 15 bases remaining between them. The CDR3 sequence is CASILSQGTEAFF. In DNA, the CDR3 is TGTGCCAGCATTCTATCACAGGGCACTGAAGCTTTCTTT.

The CDR3 here is CAISWGQGYNSPLHF. The DNA of the CDR3 is TGTGCCATCAGTTGGGGGCAGGGCTATAATTCACCCCTCCACTTT. V and J are TRBV10-3 and TRBJ1-6; a weak D match, TRBD1 (6 bases). The CDR3 totals 15 residues. Per the germline V gene, CDR1 is ENHRY and CDR2 is SYGVKD. Trimming removed 5 bases at V and 3 bases at J, with 11 bases between.

The chain couples TRBV5-1 to TRBJ1-3; 7 nucleotides match TRBD1. The junction had 4 bases not matched to a gene; V was cut back by 0 bases and J by 4 bases. Germline V gene data show CDR1 as SGHRS and CDR2 as YFSETQ. The CDR3 runs 15 residues. This chain's CDR3 is CASSLEGARGNTIYF. The CDR3 coding sequence is TGCGCCAGCAGCTTGGAGGGGGCGAGAGGAAACACCATATATTTT.

This sequence joins TRBV6-5 and TRBJ2-1, with a tentative D call TRBD1 (7 bases). From germline, CDR1 is MNHEY and CDR2 SVGAGI. With 5 bases removed from V and 4 bases from J, the gap between germline ends came to 12 bases. This CDR3 is built from 14 residues. For the CDR3, the DNA is TGTGCCAGCAGTCGGACAGGAGGGTACAATGAGCAGTTCTTC. Protein sequence: CASSRTGGYNEQFF.

The genes are TRBV5-6 and TRBJ1-2; D is undetermined. Trimming took off 0 bases at V and 3 bases at J, with 9 bases between the two ends. This CDR3 has 14 residues. The germline CDR1 and CDR2 sequences are SGHDT and YYEEEE. CDR3 nucleotide sequence: TGTGCCAGCAGCTTGGGGCTCGGAGACTATGGCTACACCTTC. It specifies CASSLGLGDYGYTF.

The chain is built from TRBV2 and TRBJ2-1; 7 nucleotides agree with TRBD2. Trimming at V came to 4 bases and at J to 6 bases, leaving 9 bases not matched to a gene. The germline V gene has CDR1 SNHLY and CDR2 FYNNEI. The CDR3 sequence is 15 residues long. The CDR3 here is CASSVGLAESNEQFF. In DNA form, the CDR3 reads TGTGCCAGCAGTGTAGGTCTAGCGGAGTCCAATGAGCAGTTCTTC.

The rearrangement links TRBV13 to TRBJ1-1, with D perhaps matching TRBD1 (6 bases). This CDR3 comprises 15 residues. V lost 5 bases and J 0 bases, leaving 13 bases between the germline ends. Germline-derived CDR1 and CDR2 are PRHDT and FYEKMQ (reference sequence). CDR3 residues: CASSVHREVNTEAFF. In nucleotides, the CDR3 is TGTGCCAGCAGCGTACACAGGGAAGTGAACACTGAAGCTTTCTTT.

The chain carries TRBV6-2 or TRBV6-3 and TRBJ2-1, with 7 bases aligning to TRBD2. The CDR3 is made up of 16 amino acids. The V segment lost 0 bases and the J segment 8 bases; nucleotides outside the gene matches: 10. CDR1 and CDR2 from the germline V gene are MNHEY and SVGEGT. CDR3 sequence: CASSYSGEGPSDEQFF. CDR3 nucleotides: TGTGCCAGCAGTTACTCGGGGGAGGGCCCATCGGATGAGCAGTTCTTC.

V is TRBV21-1 and J is TRBJ1-2; the table gives TRBD1 as D, unverified against the DNA. TRBV21-1 counts as a pseudogene. This CDR3 contains 15 residues. The CDR3 coding sequence is TGTGCCAGCAGCAAAGGAGAAGTGGCAGGGAATGGCTACACCTTC. It translates to CASSKGEVAGNGYTF.

The chain has TRBV30 and TRBJ1-2, with 8 bases lining up with TRBD1. There are 10 residues in the CDR3. V shed 8 bases and J 8 bases; nucleotides not matched to a gene: 4. Per germline, CDR1 GTSNPN and CDR2 SVGIG (reference sequence). CDR3 sequence: CAGQGGGYTF. CDR3 coding DNA: TGTGCCGGACAGGGAGGCGGCTACACCTTC.

J is TRBJ1-3 and V is TRBV21-1. TRBV21-1 is a recognized pseudogene. CDR3 length equals 16 residues. The CDR3 here is CASSPTGGCSGNTIYF. CDR3 bases: TGTGCCAGCAGCCCAACGGGGGGGTGCTCTGGAAACACCATATATTTT.

The CDR3 spells CASSQAGALGYGYTF. In DNA form, the CDR3 reads TGTGCCAGCAGCCAAGCAGGGGCTTTGGGGTATGGCTACACCTTC. The gene calls are TRBV3-1 (or the pseudogene TRBV3-2) and TRBJ1-2, with TRBD1 as a possible D gene (6 bases). This CDR3 contains 15 residues. The germline V gene encodes CDR1 LGHDT and CDR2 YNNKEL (reference sequence). The ends were cut back, 1 base at V and 5 bases at J, with 14 bases in the middle.